The following is a TCR beta chain sequence with its context. Its specificity is not known. This specimen comes from a study of OX40 agonist ivuxolimab in advanced cancers. Background on the study: At doses from 0.01 to 10 mg/kg, patients were given intravenous ivuxolimab every 2 weeks.

Germline trimming cut 6 bases from V and 3 bases from J; bases unmatched to any gene: 5. The CDR3 consists of 13 residues. Per the germline V gene, CDR1 is MGHDK and CDR2 is SYGVNS. The table came from immunoSEQ multiplex PCR; TCRdb's copy has only in-frame clones and leaves some out. The sample has about 62,000 clones; about 91% are singletons. General study points: At 0.1 to 3.0 mg/kg, clonal expansion of CD4+ and CD8+ blood T cells had occurred by week 6.

The specimen was CD4+ or CD8+ T cells sorted from blood, collected in a trial of the OX40 agonist ivuxolimab. The source of this sequence is an adult with an advanced solid tumor such as melanoma, head and neck, liver or kidney cancer. V and J are TRBV25-1 and TRBJ2-7; 7 nucleotides match TRBD2. The CDR3, as DNA: TGTGCCAGCAGGGGAGGGATGGACTACGAGCAGTACTTC. Its translation: CASRGGMDYEQYF.